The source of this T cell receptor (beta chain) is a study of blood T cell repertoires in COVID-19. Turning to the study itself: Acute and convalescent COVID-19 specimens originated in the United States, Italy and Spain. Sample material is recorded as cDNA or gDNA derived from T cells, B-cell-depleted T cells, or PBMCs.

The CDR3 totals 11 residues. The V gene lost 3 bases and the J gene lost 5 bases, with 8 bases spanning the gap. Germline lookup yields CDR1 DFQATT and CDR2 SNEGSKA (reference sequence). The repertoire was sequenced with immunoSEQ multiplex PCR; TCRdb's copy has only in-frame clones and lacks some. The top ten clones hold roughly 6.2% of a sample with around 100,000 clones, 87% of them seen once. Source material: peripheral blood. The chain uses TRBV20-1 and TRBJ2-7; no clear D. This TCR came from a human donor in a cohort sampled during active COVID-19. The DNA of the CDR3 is TGCAGTGCTAGGGCCCACCACGAGCAGTACTTC. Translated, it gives CSARAHHEQYF.